This T cell receptor beta chain emerged from a study of blood T cell repertoires in COVID-19. Study overall: Some COVID-19 samples were acute and others convalescent; all came from the United States, Italy and Spain. Sample material is recorded as cDNA or gDNA derived from T cells, B-cell-depleted T cells, or PBMCs.

In the original processing: Amplification of reference gene primers was used by the study to estimate nucleated cell counts. The protocol was immunoSEQ multiplex PCR, while the TCRdb copy is restricted to in-frame clones and leaves out a portion. D and trimming were read from the DNA, whereas the V and J calls and clone size are those reported in that table. The sample has approximately 300,000 clones, about 90% seen once. Germline CDR1 MNHEY, CDR2 SMNVEV (reference sequence). V was shortened by 3 bases and J by 4 bases, with 11 bases between the two germline ends. The CDR3 length is 14 residues. The sequence derives from a young man who had recovered from COVID-19. V and J are TRBV27 and TRBJ2-3; D call uncertain. Sequencing input: peripheral blood. As DNA, the CDR3 is TGTGCCAGCAGTTTCGCTATTGAGGCAGATACGCAGTATTTT. It encodes CASSFAIEADTQYF.